Presented here are 16 T cell receptor beta chains from one specimen sequenced in a study of cytomegalovirus exposure and HLA in healthy donors. This PCR relied on a set of 60 Vbeta primers and 13 Jbeta primers. Produced via immunoSEQ multiplex PCR; TCRdb's table is partial and in-frame only. The sample yields some 170,000 clones, approximately 72% seen once. Material for sequencing was PBMCs. The origin of the receptors is a human donor in good health.

The gene calls are TRBV11-3 and TRBJ2-3; 11 nucleotides line up with TRBD2. The CDR3 length is 17 residues. Trimming at V came to 1 base and at J to 3 bases, leaving 6 bases not matched to a gene. Germline V gene data show CDR1 as SGHNT and CDR2 as YENEEA. The CDR3 sequence: CASSLVGTSGRTDTQYF. In DNA, the CDR3 is TGTGCCAGCAGCTTAGTTGGGACTAGCGGAAGAACAGATACGCAGTATTTT.

This chain joins TRBV7-8 and TRBJ1-4; a possible D gene is TRBD1 (5 bases). V lost 5 bases to trimming and J lost 3 bases, with 25 bases between them. This CDR3 is built from 19 residues. The germline V gene has CDR1 SGHVS and CDR2 FQNEAQ. The CDR3 nucleotides are TGTGCCAGCAGCGCCCCCAGGTTGCGTACCCGGGGGGCTAATGAAAAACTGTTTTTT. Translating it yields CASSAPRLRTRGANEKLFF.

This sequence joins TRBV19 and TRBJ2-6; D may be TRBD1 (5 bases). Per germline, CDR1 LNHDA and CDR2 SQIVND (reference sequence). The CDR3 is 15 residues long. V was trimmed by 5 bases and J by 4 bases, leaving 12 bases between them. The CDR3 DNA reads as TGTGCCAGTAGTCCCCCAGGGTCAGGGGCCAACGTCCTGACTTTC. Translated, it gives CASSPPGSGANVLTF.

The V and J genes are TRBV7-6 and TRBJ2-1; tentative D call: TRBD1 (6 bases). CDR1 and CDR2 from the germline V gene are SGHVS and FNYEAQ. CDR3 length: 11 residues. Trimming stripped 5 bases from V and 10 bases from J, with 9 bases between. This chain's CDR3 is CASSPDREQFF. The CDR3 coding sequence is TGTGCCAGCAGCCCCGACAGGGAGCAGTTCTTC.

CDR3 residues: CASSLISGGLVDGYTF. The CDR3 nucleotides read TGTGCCAGCAGCTTAATATCAGGGGGGTTGGTGGATGGCTACACCTTC. The chain employs TRBV7-3 and TRBJ1-2, with 7 bases matching TRBD1. Per the germline V gene, CDR1 is SGHTA and CDR2 is FQGTGA. The CDR3 is 16 residues long. Unmatched junction bases numbered 11, after V lost 1 base and J lost 6 bases. Full variable domain (outside the CDR3, taken from reference TRBV7-3 and TRBJ1-2): GAGVSQTPSNKVTEKGKYVELRCDPISGHTALYWYRQSLGQGPEFLIYFQGTGAADDSGLPNDRFFAVRPEGSVSTLKIQRTERGDSAVYLCASSLISGGLVDGYTFGSGTRLTVV.

V and J are TRBV19 and TRBJ2-2; 10 nucleotides agree with TRBD2. This CDR3 has 17 residues. The V gene's germline CDR1 is LNHDA and CDR2 SQIVND (reference sequence). The trim removed 4 bases at V and 1 base at J, leaving 6 bases unmatched. DNA for the CDR3: TGTGCCAGTAGTAGGGCTAGCGGGAGACTGAACACCGGGGAGCTGTTTTTT. Protein: CASSRASGRLNTGELFF.

The V gene is TRBV10-3, the J gene TRBJ2-1; D is uncertain. Per the germline V gene, CDR1 is ENHRY and CDR2 is SYGVKD. The CDR3 has 16 amino acids. Trimming took 0 bases from V and 4 from J, leaving 13 bases between them. The CDR3 coding sequence is TGTGCCATCAGTGAGTCGACTGCGAGAGTGTACAATGAGCAGTTCTTC. Residues: CAISESTARVYNEQFF.

This clone showed up just once. V is TRBV2 and J is TRBJ2-1; the match to TRBD2 covers 8 bases. Trimming took 8 bases from V and 6 from J; bases not matched to a gene: 15. Germline-derived CDR1 and CDR2 are SNHLY and FYNNEI. There are 16 residues in the CDR3. The CDR3 nucleotides read TGTGCCAGCGGCGGCCGGGGGGGCTTCGGGAGCAATGAGCAGTTCTTC. This sequence encodes CASGGRGGFGSNEQFF.

The chain links TRBV11-3 to TRBJ2-3, with 7 bases that match TRBD1. Trimming at V came to 4 bases and at J to 3 bases, leaving 1 base not matched to a gene. The CDR3 has 13 amino acids. Germline CDR1 and CDR2: SGHNT and YENEEA. For the CDR3, the DNA is TGTGCCAGCAGCTCACAGGGGACAGATACGCAGTATTTT. This encodes CASSSQGTDTQYF. Supplemented by reference TRBV11-3 and TRBJ2-3, the full variable domain reads EAGVVQSPRYKIIEKKQPVAFWCNPISGHNTLYWYLQNLGQGPELLIRYENEEAVDDSQLPKDRFSAERLKGVDSTLKIQPAELGDSAVYLCASSSQGTDTQYFGPGTRLTVL.

This sequence joins TRBV15 and TRBJ1-1; no reliable D call. With 1 base removed from V and 1 base from J, the gap between germline ends came to 7 bases. CDR3 length: 14 amino acids. The V gene's germline CDR1 is LNHNV and CDR2 YYDKDF (reference sequence). The CDR3: CATSRGGRNTEAFF. As DNA, the CDR3 is TGTGCCACCAGCAGAGGCGGCAGGAACACTGAAGCTTTCTTT.

The rearrangement uses TRBV13 and TRBJ1-1, with D possibly matching TRBD1 (5 bases). This CDR3 spans 12 amino acids. The V gene's germline CDR1 is PRHDT and CDR2 FYEKMQ (reference sequence). V was trimmed by 8 bases and J by 2 bases, leaving 9 bases between them. In DNA, the CDR3 is TGTGCCAGCCGGCAGGGCAACACTGAAGCTTTCTTT. This encodes CASRQGNTEAFF.

The rearrangement joins TRBV7-6 to TRBJ2-2; 10 bases match TRBD2. Looked up from germline, CDR1 is SGHVS and CDR2 is FNYEAQ. With V trimmed by 5 bases and J by 2 bases, 5 bases remained unmatched. CDR3 length: 16 residues. The CDR3 loop is CASSQRTSGNTGELFF. CDR3 bases: TGTGCCAGCAGCCAGCGGACTAGCGGAAACACCGGGGAGCTGTTTTTT.

The chain links TRBV29-1 to TRBJ1-4; D not resolved. CDR1 and CDR2 from the germline V gene are SQVTM and ANQGSEA. The CDR3 is made up of 13 amino acids. Trimming took 6 bases from V and 6 from J, leaving 14 bases between them. This CDR3 reads CSVMLSGDEKLFF. DNA for the CDR3: TGCAGCGTAATGTTGAGTGGTGATGAAAAACTGTTTTTT. The full variable domain, rest sourced from reference TRBV29-1 and TRBJ1-4, is SAVISQKPSRDICQRGTSLTIQCQVDSQVTMMFWYRQQPGQSLTLIATANQGSEATYESGFVIDKFPISRPNLTFSTLTVSNMSPEDSSIYLCSVMLSGDEKLFFGSGTQLSVL.

This rearrangement joins TRBV4-3 to TRBJ1-1; the match to TRBD1 covers 7 bases. CDR3 length: 15 amino acids. Germline CDR1 reads LGHNA; CDR2 reads YSLEER. Losses at the gene ends were 4 bases for V and 3 bases for J; bases not matched to a gene: 8. This CDR3 reads CASSPDRVSDTEAFF. The CDR3 coding sequence is TGCGCCAGCAGCCCCGACAGGGTATCGGACACTGAAGCTTTCTTT.

The chain combines TRBV5-6 with TRBJ2-2, with TRBD1 as a possible D gene (6 bases). V lost 0 bases and J lost 4, with 10 bases in between. The germline V gene has CDR1 SGHDT and CDR2 YYEEEE. CDR3 length: 15 residues. The CDR3 nucleotides read TGTGCCAGCAGCTTGGTACAGGGCCGCACCGGGGAGCTGTTTTTT. Amino acid sequence: CASSLVQGRTGELFF.

The chain carries TRBV19 and TRBJ1-4; 9 nucleotides match TRBD1. The CDR3 runs 17 residues. V trimming: 7 bases; J trimming: 0 bases; junction bases outside the gene matches: 9. The V gene's germline CDR1 is LNHDA and CDR2 SQIVND (reference sequence). CDR3 amino acids: CASNLVGQGSTNEKLFF. CDR3 coding DNA: TGTGCCAGTAATCTCGTTGGACAGGGGTCAACTAATGAAAAACTGTTTTTT.